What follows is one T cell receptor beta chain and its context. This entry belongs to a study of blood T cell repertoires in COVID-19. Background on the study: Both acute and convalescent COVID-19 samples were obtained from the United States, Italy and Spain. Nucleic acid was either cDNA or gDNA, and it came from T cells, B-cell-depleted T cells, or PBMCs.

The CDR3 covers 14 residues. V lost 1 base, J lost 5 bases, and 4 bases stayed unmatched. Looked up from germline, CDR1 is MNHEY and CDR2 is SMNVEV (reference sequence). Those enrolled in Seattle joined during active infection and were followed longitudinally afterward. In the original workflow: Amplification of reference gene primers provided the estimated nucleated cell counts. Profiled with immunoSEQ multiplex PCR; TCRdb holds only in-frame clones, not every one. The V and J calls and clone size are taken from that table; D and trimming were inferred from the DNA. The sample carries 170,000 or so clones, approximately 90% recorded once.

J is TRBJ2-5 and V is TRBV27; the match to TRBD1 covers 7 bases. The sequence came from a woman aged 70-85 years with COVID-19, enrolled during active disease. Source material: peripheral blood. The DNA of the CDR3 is TGTGCCAGCAGTTTATACAGGGGATTGGAGACCCAGTACTTC. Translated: CASSLYRGLETQYF.